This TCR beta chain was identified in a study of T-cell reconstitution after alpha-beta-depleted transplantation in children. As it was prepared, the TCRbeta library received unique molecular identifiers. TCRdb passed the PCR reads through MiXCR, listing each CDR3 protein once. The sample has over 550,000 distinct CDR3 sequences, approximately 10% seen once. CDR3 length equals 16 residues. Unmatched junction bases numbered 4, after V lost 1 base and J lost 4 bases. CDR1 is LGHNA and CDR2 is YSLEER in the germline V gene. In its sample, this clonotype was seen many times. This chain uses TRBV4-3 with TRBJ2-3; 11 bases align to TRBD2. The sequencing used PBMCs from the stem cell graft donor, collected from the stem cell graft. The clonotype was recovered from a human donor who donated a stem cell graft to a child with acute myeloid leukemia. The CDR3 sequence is CASSQGVAGGADTQYF. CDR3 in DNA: TGCGCCAGCAGCCAAGGGGTAGCGGGAGGGGCAGATACGCAGTATTTT.